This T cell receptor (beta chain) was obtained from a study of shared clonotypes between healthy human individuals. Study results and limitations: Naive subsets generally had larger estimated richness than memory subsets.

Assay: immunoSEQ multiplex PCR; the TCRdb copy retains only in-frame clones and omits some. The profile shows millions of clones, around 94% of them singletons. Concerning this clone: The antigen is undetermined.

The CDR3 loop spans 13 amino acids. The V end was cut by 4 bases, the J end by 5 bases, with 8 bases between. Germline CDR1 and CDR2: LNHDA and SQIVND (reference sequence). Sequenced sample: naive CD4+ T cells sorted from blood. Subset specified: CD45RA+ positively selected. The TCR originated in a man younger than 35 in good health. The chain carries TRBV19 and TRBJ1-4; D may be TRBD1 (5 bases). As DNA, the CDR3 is TGTGCCAGTAGTAGGGGACCGAATGAAAAACTGTTTTTT. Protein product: CASSRGPNEKLFF.